These 15 T cell receptor beta chains originate from one sample sequenced in a study of memory CD4+ T cells and cytomegalovirus serostatus. TCRdb's copy holds only in-frame clones and misses some; the assay was immunoSEQ multiplex PCR. The sample records roughly 86,000 clones, around 80% being singletons. The sort gate was single viable CD3+CD4+CD8-CD45RO+ cells for memory CD4+ T cells. The source material was memory CD4+ T cells from blood. The receptors originated from an adult in good health and CMV-seropositive.

The genes are TRBV4-1 and TRBJ2-1, with 11 bases lining up with TRBD1. V was clipped by 3 bases and J by 6 bases; unmatched bases: 16. CDR1 and CDR2 (germline): MGHRA, YSYEKL. This CDR3 has 19 amino acids. The CDR3 region has the DNA TGCGCCAGCAGCCAGGGGACAGGGGGGATCGGGACTACCCCCAATGAGCAGTTCTTC. Translating gives CASSQGTGGIGTTPNEQFF.

The rearrangement joins TRBV27 to TRBJ2-6; no definite D call. The CDR3 sequence is 14 residues long. V was shortened by 6 bases and J by 0 bases, with 6 bases between the two germline ends. Germline V gives CDR1 MNHEY, CDR2 SMNVEV (reference sequence). Written as DNA, the CDR3 is TGTGCCAGCAGACAGTTCTCTGGGGCCAACGTCCTGACTTTC. Its translation: CASRQFSGANVLTF. Based on the CDR3 plus reference TRBV27 and TRBJ2-6, the full variable domain is EAQVTQNPRYLITVTGKKLTVTCSQNMNHEYMSWYRQDPGLGLRQIYYSMNVEVTDKGDVPEGYKVSRKEKRNFPLILESPSPNQTSLYFCASRQFSGANVLTFGAGSRLTVL.

This sequence joins TRBV2 and TRBJ1-4; D gene uncertain. Trimming removed 6 bases from V and 8 bases from J, with 10 bases in between. This CDR3 has 12 residues. Germline V gene lookup returns CDR1 SNHLY and CDR2 FYNNEI. CDR3 region: CASRQGGEKLFF. CDR3 nucleotide sequence: TGTGCCAGCAGACAAGGTGGGGAAAAACTGTTTTTT.

V usage is TRBV2 and J usage is TRBJ1-5; D is undetermined. V lost 4 bases and J 4 bases, leaving 8 bases between the germline ends. Germline values: CDR1 SNHLY, CDR2 FYNNEI. CDR3 length equals 13 residues. The DNA for the CDR3 is TGTGCCAGCAGTGTAAGCGTAAATCAGCCCCAGCATTTT. It is translated as CASSVSVNQPQHF.

The CDR3 DNA sequence: TGTGCCAGCAGTTTTGACAGCCAAGAGACCCAGTACTTC. The encoded protein is CASSFDSQETQYF. The chain carries TRBV27 and TRBJ2-5; maybe TRBD1 (5 bases). Germline values: CDR1 MNHEY, CDR2 SMNVEV (reference sequence). The CDR3 is 13 amino acids. With 3 bases removed from V and 1 base from J, the gap between germline ends came to 6 bases.

The rearrangement uses TRBV30 and TRBJ2-7; TRBD1 matches at 9 bases. Germline V gives CDR1 GTSNPN, CDR2 SVGIG (reference sequence). The CDR3 is 14 amino acids. With 7 bases clipped from V and 5 bases from J, the junction kept 12 bases outside the gene matches. The CDR3 DNA is TGTGCCTCCGGCGGGGGACAGGGTCTTAACGAGCAGTACTTC. Residues: CASGGGQGLNEQYF.

This rearrangement joins TRBV19 to TRBJ2-5; D is perhaps TRBD1 or TRBD2 (5 bases each). Germline CDR1 and CDR2: LNHDA and SQIVND (reference sequence). The ends were cut back, 8 bases at V and 14 bases at J, with 18 bases in the middle. The CDR3 runs 11 residues. CDR3 sequence reads: CASRTGTRAYF. The DNA of the CDR3 is TGTGCCAGTCGCACCGGGACCCGCGCATACTTC.

The chain recombines TRBV4-1 with TRBJ2-1; D unclear. V lost 4 bases and J lost 4, with 11 bases in between. Germline CDR1 and CDR2: MGHRA and YSYEKL. This CDR3 contains 14 residues. The CDR3, as DNA: TGCGCCAGCAGCCGGCACCAGACGTACAATGAGCAGTTCTTC. Translation: CASSRHQTYNEQFF.

V gene TRBV28 combines with J gene TRBJ2-1; TRBD2 agrees at 11 bases. V dropped 2 bases and J dropped 3; count of bases not matched to a gene: 6. CDR1 and CDR2 from the germline V gene are MDHEN and SYDVKM. This CDR3 is 17 amino acids long. CDR3 bases: TGTGCCAGCAGTTTAATCCCGACTAGCGGGGTCTACAATGAGCAGTTCTTC. This encodes CASSLIPTSGVYNEQFF.

The chain combines TRBV6-1 with TRBJ1-2; no firm D call. This CDR3 has 15 amino acids. The V and J ends lost 0 bases and 10 bases respectively, with 18 bases between them. The germline V gene encodes CDR1 MNHNS and CDR2 SASEGT. The CDR3 sequence: CASSEASGRTKAYTF. DNA for the CDR3: TGTGCCAGCAGTGAAGCTTCTGGGAGGACCAAAGCCTACACCTTC.

The CDR3 region is CASSEFSSSYEQYF. CDR3 DNA: TGTGCCAGCAGTGAATTTTCTAGCAGCTACGAGCAGTACTTC. The chain has TRBV6-1 and TRBJ2-7; tentatively, D is TRBD2 (5 bases). The CDR3 runs 14 residues. Per germline, CDR1 MNHNS and CDR2 SASEGT. V was clipped by 2 bases and J by 3 bases, with 11 bases between them.

The V and J genes are TRBV19 and TRBJ2-3; 7 nucleotides line up with TRBD2. Trimming cost V 9 bases and J 2 bases; bases outside gene matches: 5. CDR3 length equals 13 residues. Germline CDR1 reads LNHDA; CDR2 reads SQIVND (reference sequence). The chain's CDR3 is CASWGGYTDTQYF. In nucleotides, the CDR3 is TGTGCCAGCTGGGGGGGTTACACAGATACGCAGTATTTT.

This clone appeared once. The chain carries TRBV19 and TRBJ2-5; D gene uncertain. V was trimmed by 6 bases and J by 5 bases, leaving 13 bases between them. CDR1 and CDR2 from the germline V gene are LNHDA and SQIVND (reference sequence). The CDR3 contains 13 residues. CDR3 DNA sequence: TGTGCCAGTAGACTACTGACCGAGGAGACCCAGTACTTC. Protein: CASRLLTEETQYF.

This chain joins TRBV2 and TRBJ2-7; 8 positions match TRBD1. The V gene's germline CDR1 is SNHLY and CDR2 FYNNEI. V lost 7 bases to trimming and J lost 7 bases; unmatched junction nucleotides: 21. The CDR3 has 17 amino acids. CDR3 loop: CASKKDRVGRGLGEQYF. CDR3 bases: TGTGCCAGCAAGAAGGACAGGGTAGGGAGAGGCCTTGGGGAGCAGTACTTC.

V is TRBV2 and J is TRBJ2-1; 9 nucleotides match TRBD2. Unmatched junction bases numbered 4, after V lost 7 bases and J lost 9 bases. The germline gives CDR1 SNHLY, CDR2 FYNNEI. The length of the CDR3 is 12 residues. CDR3 nucleotide sequence: TGTGCCAGCATTAGCGGGAGCTTTGAGCAGTTCTTC. It translates to CASISGSFEQFF.